This record looks at one TCR beta chain sequence and its context. The antigen remains unidentified. This CDR3 is built from 12 residues. Trimming removed 8 bases at V and 5 bases at J, with 12 bases between. Only in-frame clones appear in the TCRdb table, and some are missing; sequencing was by immunoSEQ multiplex PCR. The sample lists around 140,000 clones; about 82% were seen once. This entry belongs to a study of T cell responses to AZD1222 COVID-19 vaccine. The study, taken as a whole, reports: Spike-specific TCR breadth and depth went up after people got two AZD1222 doses.

The sequenced sample was peripheral blood, obtained 28 days after the second AZD1222 dose. This clonotype originated in an adult who received the AZD1222 COVID-19 vaccine. The V gene is TRBV12-3 or TRBV12-4, the J gene TRBJ2-5; TRBD2 is a possible D gene (7 bases). Written as DNA, the CDR3 is TGTGCCAGCTGGGGGGGGCGGGAGACCCAGTACTTC. Encoded protein: CASWGGRETQYF.